A single sample gave rise to the 2 T cell receptor beta chains below, sequenced in a study of cytomegalovirus exposure and HLA in healthy donors. Primers: 60 Vbeta forward and 13 Jbeta reverse. Data came from immunoSEQ multiplex PCR; TCRdb stores just in-frame clones and leaves some out. The table has roughly 150,000 clones, over 70% seen once; the top ten hold around 1.4%. The sequencing sample was made of PBMCs. These receptors were obtained from a woman aged 18-30 years in good health and CMV-seronegative.

The V gene is TRBV28, the J gene TRBJ1-1; D gene uncertain. This CDR3 region has 14 residues. Deletions cut 3 bases from V and 11 bases from J, with 19 bases between. The germline gives CDR1 MDHEN, CDR2 SYDVKM. In DNA, the CDR3 is TGTGCCAGCAGTTTTCTAGGCGCCGGGGTATTGGCTTTCTTT. Translated: CASSFLGAGVLAFF.

The gene calls are TRBV9 and TRBJ2-5, with D unclear. CDR3 length equals 13 residues. The V end was cut by 3 bases, the J end by 4 bases, with 10 bases between. CDR1 SGDLS and CDR2 YYNGEE come from the germline V gene. CDR3 loop: CASSAGPGETQYF. The DNA of the CDR3 is TGTGCCAGCAGCGCTGGGCCAGGAGAGACCCAGTACTTC.